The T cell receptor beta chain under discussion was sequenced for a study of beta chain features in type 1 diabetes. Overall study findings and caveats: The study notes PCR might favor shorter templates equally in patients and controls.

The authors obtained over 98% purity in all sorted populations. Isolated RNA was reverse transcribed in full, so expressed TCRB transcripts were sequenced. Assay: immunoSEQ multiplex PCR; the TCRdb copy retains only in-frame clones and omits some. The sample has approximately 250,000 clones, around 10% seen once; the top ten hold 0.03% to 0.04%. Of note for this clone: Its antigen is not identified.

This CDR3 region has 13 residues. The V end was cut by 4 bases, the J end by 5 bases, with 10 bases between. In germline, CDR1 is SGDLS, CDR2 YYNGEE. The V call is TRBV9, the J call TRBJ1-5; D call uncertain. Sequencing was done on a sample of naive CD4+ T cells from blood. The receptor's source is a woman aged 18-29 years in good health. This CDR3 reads CASSPGVDQPQHF. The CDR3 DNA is TGTGCCAGCAGCCCCGGGGTGGATCAGCCCCAGCATTTT.